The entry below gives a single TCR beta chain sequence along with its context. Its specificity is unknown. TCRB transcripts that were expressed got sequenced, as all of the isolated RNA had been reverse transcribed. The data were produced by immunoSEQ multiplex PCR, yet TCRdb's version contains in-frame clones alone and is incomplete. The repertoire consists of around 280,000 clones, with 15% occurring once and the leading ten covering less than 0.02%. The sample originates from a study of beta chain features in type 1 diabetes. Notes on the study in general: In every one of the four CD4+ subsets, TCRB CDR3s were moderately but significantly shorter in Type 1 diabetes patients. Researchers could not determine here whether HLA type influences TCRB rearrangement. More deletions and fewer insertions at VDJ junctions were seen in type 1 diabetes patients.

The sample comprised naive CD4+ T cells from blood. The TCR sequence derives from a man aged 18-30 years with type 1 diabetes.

The CDR3 region has the DNA TGTGCCTGGAGTGCCCAGGGCTCTGGAAACACCATATATTTT. Its protein product is CAWSAQGSGNTIYF. The gene calls are TRBV30 and TRBJ1-3; perhaps TRBD1 as D (5 bases). CDR3 size: 14 residues. Germline V gene sequence: CDR1 GTSNPN, CDR2 SVGIG (reference sequence). Trimming took off 1 base at V and 0 bases at J, with 7 bases between the two ends.